Included here is one T cell receptor beta chain sequence, with context. This CDR3 is 19 amino acids long. CDR1 SGHVS and CDR2 FNYEAQ come from the germline V gene. The germline V and J ends were trimmed by 2 bases and 1 base, with 18 bases remaining between them. This sample was included in a study of blood T cell repertoires in COVID-19. Clones were read by immunoSEQ multiplex PCR, and TCRdb kept only the in-frame ones, dropping some. The sample holds approximately 120,000 clones, approximately 83% seen once. Sequences were obtained from peripheral blood. The gene calls are TRBV7-6 and TRBJ2-6; possibly TRBD1 for D (6 bases). This TCR was recovered from a woman aged 50 to 60 who had recovered from COVID-19. CDR3 region: CASSLLQPTGLSGANVLTF. In DNA form, the CDR3 reads TGTGCCAGCAGCTTACTCCAACCGACAGGACTGTCTGGGGCCAACGTCCTGACTTTC.